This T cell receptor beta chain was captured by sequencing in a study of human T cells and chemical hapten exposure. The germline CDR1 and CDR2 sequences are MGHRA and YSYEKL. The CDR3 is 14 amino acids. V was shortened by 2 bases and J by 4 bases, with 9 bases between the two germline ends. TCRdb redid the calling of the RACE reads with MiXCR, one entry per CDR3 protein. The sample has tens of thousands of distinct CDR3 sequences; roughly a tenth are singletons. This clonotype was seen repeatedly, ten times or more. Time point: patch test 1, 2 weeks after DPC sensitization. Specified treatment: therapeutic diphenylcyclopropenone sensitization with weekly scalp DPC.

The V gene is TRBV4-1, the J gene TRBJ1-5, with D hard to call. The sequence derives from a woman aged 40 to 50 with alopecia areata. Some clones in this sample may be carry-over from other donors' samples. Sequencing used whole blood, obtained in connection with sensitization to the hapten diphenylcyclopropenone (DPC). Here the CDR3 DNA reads TGCGCCAGCAGCCAAATGGGTCTAAATCAGCCCCAGCATTTT. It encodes CASSQMGLNQPQHF.